This T cell receptor beta chain was identified in a study of blood T cell repertoires in COVID-19. The repertoire was sequenced with immunoSEQ multiplex PCR; TCRdb's copy has only in-frame clones and lacks some. This table has some 170,000 clones, about 92% appearing once. Patients in Seattle were enrolled during active infection, then followed longitudinally. The V and J ends lost 1 base and 3 bases respectively, with 11 bases between them. Germline V CDR1 and CDR2: SGHTA, FQGNSA. The CDR3 length is 15 residues. The chain joins TRBV7-2 to TRBJ2-3, with a possible D match to TRBD1 (5 bases). This TCR was recovered from a woman aged 60-70 years with COVID-19, enrolled during active disease. Sequencing used peripheral blood. CDR3 loop: CASSLGQGRTDTQYF. CDR3 DNA: TGTGCCAGCAGCTTAGGCCAGGGAAGGACAGATACGCAGTATTTT.